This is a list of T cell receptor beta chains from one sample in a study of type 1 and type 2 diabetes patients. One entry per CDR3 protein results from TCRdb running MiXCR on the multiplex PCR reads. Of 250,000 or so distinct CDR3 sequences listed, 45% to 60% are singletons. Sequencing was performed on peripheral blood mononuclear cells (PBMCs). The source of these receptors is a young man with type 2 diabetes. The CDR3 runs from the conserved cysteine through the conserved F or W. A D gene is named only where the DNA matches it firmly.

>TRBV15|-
CATSRDNALFTDTQYF
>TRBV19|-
CASSIMSSQETQYF
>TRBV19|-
CASSIIRGGNTEAFF
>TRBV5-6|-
CASSLIEGHEQFF
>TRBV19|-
CASSIGGVLTGELFF
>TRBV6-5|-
CASSYFVKPGHTGELFF
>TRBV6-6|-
CASSEVGLKGDTQYF
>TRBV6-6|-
CASSEWDGSYEQYF
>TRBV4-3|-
CASSPTKGVNSPLHF
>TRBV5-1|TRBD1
CASSLAGDRVHEQYF
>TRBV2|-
CASGGHEQFF
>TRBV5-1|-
CASSEALNTGELFF
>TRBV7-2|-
CASSLMKPGLREAFF
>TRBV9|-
CASSVGWSGDEQYF
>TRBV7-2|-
CASSQDQGQPQHF
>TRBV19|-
CASRETNEKLFF
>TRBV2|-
CASSDFRNNQPQHF
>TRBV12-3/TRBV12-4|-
CASRVTGQPNQPQHF
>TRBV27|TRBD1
CASRRSGTGGENTGELFF
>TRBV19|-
CASSIGRRASETQYF
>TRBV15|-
CATSRQENTEAFF
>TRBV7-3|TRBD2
CASSLSAGGFTGELFF
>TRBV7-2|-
CASSWGRSNEQFF
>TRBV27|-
CASSLGTRREQYF
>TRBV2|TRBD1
CASRVQLTGGTEAFF
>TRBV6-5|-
CASSYWMDSIYGYTF
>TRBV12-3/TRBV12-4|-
CASSLVAKYNEQFF
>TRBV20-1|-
CSARDSLNSPLHF
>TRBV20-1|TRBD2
CSASPSSGNSSYNEQFF
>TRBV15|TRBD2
CATTRGSGSYEQFF
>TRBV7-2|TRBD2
CASRLAGASYEQYF
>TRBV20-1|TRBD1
CSARDRGGSTDTQYF
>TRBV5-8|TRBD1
CASSGGIGTGVLANYGYTF
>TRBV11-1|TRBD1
CASSPMAGGYAFF
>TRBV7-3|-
CASSRIIFGDNLHEQYF
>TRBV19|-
CASSIQGSSPYEQYF
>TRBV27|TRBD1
CASGQGNTGELFF
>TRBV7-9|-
CASSLEEKRTQYF
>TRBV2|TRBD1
CASSDRGHGYTF
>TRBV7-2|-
CASSFGQREAFF
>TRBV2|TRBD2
CASGSTLAGVGEQYF
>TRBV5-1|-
CASTFGETQYF
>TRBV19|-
CASSISGSNYEQYF
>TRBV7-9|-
CASSSTQTFDTEAFF
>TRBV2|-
CASSERRSNYGYTF
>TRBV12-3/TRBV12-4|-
CASIWSRGTEAFF
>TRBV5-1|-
CASSLEPSGANVLTF
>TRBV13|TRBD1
CASSFGDRDYEQYF
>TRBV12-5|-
CASGLAGANVLTF
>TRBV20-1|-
CSVALKETQYF
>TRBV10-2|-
CASNRDRNQPQHF
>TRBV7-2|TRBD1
CASSPRDRGRPYYGYTF